A selection of T cell receptor beta chains follows, all from one sample in a study of persistence of HIV-infected CD4 T cells. Antigens for these TCRs are unknown. The table came from immunoSEQ multiplex PCR; TCRdb's copy has only in-frame clones and leaves some out. The sample holds just under 65,000 clones, about 81% seen once. The specimen was CD4+ T cells sorted from PBMCs after roughly 20-hour stimulation, collected from a patient who received antiretroviral therapy. The source of these receptors is an adult man with HIV who was CMV-seropositive. CDR3s include the opening cysteine and the closing phenylalanine or tryptophan. A D gene is named only where the DNA matches it firmly. Size values are once, few and many counts, or a class for expanded clones, and some rows have none.

D | J | V | size | CDR3 | DNA
NA | TRBJ2-6 | TRBV10-3 | NA | CAISEGGKGANVLTF | TGTGCCATCAGTGAGGGGGGGAAGGGGGCCAACGTCCTGACTTTC
NA | TRBJ2-2 | TRBV2 | NA | CASSVSTTGRWNTGELFF | TGTGCCAGCAGTGTCTCGACCACAGGGAGATGGAACACCGGGGAGCTGTTTTTT
TRBD1 | TRBJ2-3 | TRBV11-2 | NA | CASRTGFTDTQYF | TGTGCCAGCAGGACAGGGTTCACAGATACGCAGTATTTT
NA | TRBJ1-3 | TRBV2 | once | CASLQEPSGNTIYF | TGTGCCAGCCTACAGGAGCCTTCTGGAAACACCATATATTTT
NA | TRBJ2-3 | TRBV7-2 | NA | CASSLELVVGDTQYF | TGTGCCAGCAGCTTAGAGCTAGTTGTCGGAGATACGCAGTATTTT
NA | TRBJ1-6 | TRBV3-1/TRBV3-2 | NA | CASSPRRGGRGSPLHF | TGTGCCAGCAGCCCCAGGCGGGGGGGGCGTGGGTCACCCCTCCACTTT
NA | TRBJ2-5 | TRBV5-4 | once | CASSLDAETQYF | TGTGCCAGCAGCTTGGATGCGGAGACCCAGTACTTC
TRBD1 | TRBJ1-6 | TRBV18 | NA | CASSPLGQGSDSPLHF | TGTGCCAGCTCACCCTTGGGACAGGGATCTGATTCACCCCTCCACTTT
TRBD1 | TRBJ1-1 | TRBV29-1 | NA | CSALTGSSTEAFF | TGCAGCGCCCTGACAGGGTCGAGCACTGAAGCTTTCTTT
TRBD1 | TRBJ2-2 | TRBV24-1 | NA | CATSGGQDSNTGELFF | TGTGCCACCAGTGGGGGACAGGACTCGAACACCGGGGAGCTGTTTTTT
NA | TRBJ1-1 | TRBV6-2/TRBV6-3 | NA | CASSYWKGTVFGAPNTEAFF | TGTGCCAGCAGTTACTGGAAGGGAACCGTTTTCGGGGCTCCCAACACTGAAGCTTTCTTT
NA | TRBJ2-2 | TRBV7-9 | NA | CASSLRPTGELFF | TGTGCCAGCAGCTTAAGACCAACCGGGGAGCTGTTTTTT
NA | TRBJ1-1 | TRBV5-1 | NA | CASSRDASNTEAFF | TGCGCCAGCAGCCGGGACGCCTCGAACACTGAAGCTTTCTTT
NA | TRBJ2-1 | TRBV2 | NA | CASSPSASSYNEQFF | TGTGCCAGCAGCCCCAGCGCCAGCTCCTACAATGAGCAGTTCTTC
TRBD1 | TRBJ1-6 | TRBV6-6 | NA | CASSHYRGRGNSPLHF | TGTGCCAGCAGCCACTACAGGGGCCGGGGGAATTCACCCCTCCACTTT
NA | TRBJ1-4 | TRBV19 | NA | CASSIGVPDEKLFF | TGTGCCAGTAGTATTGGGGTGCCAGATGAAAAACTGTTTTTT
NA | TRBJ2-1 | TRBV5-4 | NA | CASSSATGRNEQFF | TGTGCCAGCAGCTCTGCCACAGGGAGGAATGAGCAGTTCTTC
NA | TRBJ2-2 | TRBV3-1/TRBV3-2 | medium-sized | CASSQGGWSNTGELFF | TGTGCCAGCAGCCAAGGGGGATGGTCGAACACCGGGGAGCTGTTTTTT
TRBD1 | TRBJ1-1 | TRBV5-1 | few | CASSLGTGLRGTEAFF | TGCGCCAGCAGCTTGGGGACAGGGCTAAGGGGAACCGAAGCTTTCTTT
NA | TRBJ1-1 | TRBV13 | many | CASSLGDRRNTEAFF | TGTGCCAGCAGCTTAGGTGACAGGAGGAACACTGAAGCTTTCTTT
TRBD1 | TRBJ1-4 | TRBV19 | once | CASSRGTVTNEKLFF | TGTGCCAGTAGTAGAGGGACAGTCACAAATGAAAAACTGTTTTTT
NA | TRBJ1-2 | TRBV28 | few | CASSWSSGIYGYTF | TGTGCCAGCAGTTGGTCTTCTGGGATCTATGGCTACACCTTC
NA | TRBJ2-3 | TRBV2 | NA | CASSFGRGSTDTQYF | TGTGCCAGCAGTTTTGGCAGGGGAAGCACAGATACGCAGTATTTT
TRBD1 | TRBJ2-2 | TRBV27 | few | CASSLGQVINTGELFF | TGTGCCAGCAGTTTGGGACAGGTGATAAACACCGGGGAGCTGTTTTTT
NA | TRBJ1-3 | TRBV5-1 | NA | CASSLGGSGNTIYF | TGCGCCAGCAGCTTGGGAGGCTCTGGAAACACCATATATTTT
NA | TRBJ1-2 | TRBV11-2 | once | CASSLEGYGYTF | TGTGCCAGCAGCTTAGAAGGTTATGGCTACACCTTC
NA | TRBJ2-1 | TRBV3-1/TRBV3-2 | once | CASSLVGRSPYNEQFF | TGTGCCAGCAGCCTGGTTGGGCGAAGCCCTTACAATGAGCAGTTCTTC
NA | TRBJ1-1 | TRBV12-3/TRBV12-4 | few | CASSPTGNTEAFF | TGTGCCAGCAGTCCCACAGGGAACACTGAAGCTTTCTTT
NA | TRBJ1-5 | TRBV19 | NA | CASDAGTRYSNQPQHF | TGTGCCAGTGACGCCGGGACACGGTATAGCAATCAGCCCCAGCATTTT
TRBD1 | TRBJ1-2 | TRBV7-9 | NA | CASSQGQGGYGYTF | TGTGCCAGCAGCCAAGGACAGGGCGGCTATGGCTACACCTTC
NA | TRBJ1-5 | TRBV16 | few | CASSQWSNQPQHF | TGTGCCAGCAGCCAATGGAGCAATCAGCCCCAGCATTTT
NA | TRBJ1-5 | TRBV6-1 | NA | CASSEARVRQGQPQHF | TGTGCCAGCAGTGAAGCAAGAGTGAGGCAAGGTCAGCCCCAGCATTTT
NA | TRBJ1-2 | TRBV29-1 | NA | CSVAPAGTLYGYTF | TGCAGCGTTGCCCCCGCCGGGACCCTATATGGCTACACCTTC
TRBD2 | TRBJ2-1 | TRBV6-6 | NA | CASSPYRTSGGDREQFF | TGTGCCAGCAGTCCTTACCGCACTAGCGGGGGGGATAGGGAGCAGTTCTTC